This entry describes one TCR beta chain. Its antigen is unidentified. This sample was taken from a study of radiotherapy plus CTLA-4 blockade in lung cancer. Regarding the study as a whole: Expansion in blood of tumor-derived TCR clones was seen after radiotherapy plus ipilimumab.

With ipilimumab providing CTLA-4 blockade, focal radiation was administered to patients who had chemo-refractory metastatic non-small-cell lung cancer. Libraries were prepared by immunoSEQ multiplex PCR; TCRdb keeps only in-frame clonotypes and omits some of them. This table holds 53,000 or so clones, 76% found once. The origin of this receptor is a human donor with non-small cell lung cancer who had stable disease on radiotherapy plus ipilimumab. The material was peripheral blood, obtained from a patient treated with radiotherapy plus ipilimumab.

CDR3 DNA: TGTGCCAGCAGCTTAGCCTCACGGCGAAATGAGCAGTTCTTC. Translation: CASSLASRRNEQFF. This sequence joins TRBV11-2 and TRBJ2-1; D not resolved. The length of the CDR3 is 14 residues. From germline, CDR1 is SGHAT and CDR2 FQNNGV. Between the trimmed V and J ends, which lost 1 base and 7 bases, there was a span of 11 bases.